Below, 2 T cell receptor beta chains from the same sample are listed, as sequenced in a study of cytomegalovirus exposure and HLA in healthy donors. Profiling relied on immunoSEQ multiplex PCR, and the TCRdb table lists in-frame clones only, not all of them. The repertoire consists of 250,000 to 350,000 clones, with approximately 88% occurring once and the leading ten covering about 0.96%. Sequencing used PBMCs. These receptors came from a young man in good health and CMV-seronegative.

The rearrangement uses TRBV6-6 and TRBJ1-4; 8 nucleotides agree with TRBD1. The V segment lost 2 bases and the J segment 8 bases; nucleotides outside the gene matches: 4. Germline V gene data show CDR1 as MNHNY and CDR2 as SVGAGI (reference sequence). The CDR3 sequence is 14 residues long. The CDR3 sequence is CASSYAGGAEKLFF. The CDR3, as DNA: TGTGCCAGCAGTTACGCAGGGGGCGCGGAAAAACTGTTTTTT.

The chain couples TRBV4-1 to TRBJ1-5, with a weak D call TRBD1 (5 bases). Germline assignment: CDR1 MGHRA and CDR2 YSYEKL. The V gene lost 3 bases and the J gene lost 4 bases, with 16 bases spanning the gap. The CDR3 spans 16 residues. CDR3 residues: CASSQTPGLTNQPQHF. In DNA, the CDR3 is TGCGCCAGCAGCCAGACACCGGGACTGACAAATCAGCCCCAGCATTTT.